This is a list of T cell receptor beta chains from one sample in a study of blood T cell repertoires in COVID-19. Profiling relied on immunoSEQ multiplex PCR, and the TCRdb table lists in-frame clones only, not all of them. Of about 200,000 clones in the sample, approximately 81% were seen once. The sequenced material came from peripheral blood. These receptors all stem from a woman older than 75 with acute or convalescent COVID-19. CDR3s include the opening cysteine and the closing phenylalanine or tryptophan. A D gene is named only where the DNA matches it firmly. Clone size is not always given. Where it is, it says once, few, many or a class for expanded clones.

-,TRBJ2-1,-,TRBV4-2,TGTGCCAGCAGCCAAGTGGTCAGTGAAAATGAGCAGTTCTTC,CASSQVVSENEQFF
few,TRBJ2-3,TRBD2,TRBV10-3,TGTGCCATCAGTGAAGGGACTAGCGCGATCGCTAGCACAGATACGCAGTATTTT,CAISEGTSAIASTDTQYF
-,TRBJ2-6,-,TRBV5-1,TGCGCCAGCAGCCCCCCATCTGGGGCCAACGTCCTGACTTTC,CASSPPSGANVLTF
-,TRBJ1-2,TRBD1,TRBV4-3,TGCGCCAGCAGCTTAAACCGGGACAGGGTATTGTTCGGCTACACCTTC,CASSLNRDRVLFGYTF
-,TRBJ2-3,-,TRBV6-5,TGTGCCAGCAGCCTCACGACAAAGGATACGCAGTATTTT,CASSLTTKDTQYF
-,TRBJ1-1,-,TRBV5-1,TGCGCCAGCAGCTTGGAGGTCAGGGTAGGATCCGAAGCTTTCTTT,CASSLEVRVGSEAFF
-,TRBJ2-1,TRBD1,TRBV19,TGTGCCAGTAGTACTGGAACGGGACAGGGCTACAATGAGCAGTTCTTC,CASSTGTGQGYNEQFF
-,TRBJ1-5,-,TRBV19,TGTGCCAGTAGTATTTGGGGAGGGCCGGGTAATCAGCCCCAGCATTTT,CASSIWGGPGNQPQHF
-,TRBJ2-1,-,TRBV29-1,TGCAGCGTGGCGGGGTACAATGAGCAGTTCTTC,CSVAGYNEQFF
-,TRBJ1-5,-,TRBV7-9,TGTGCCAGCAGCTCCGACATCTTACGGGGTAATCAGCCCCAGCATTTT,CASSSDILRGNQPQHF
-,TRBJ1-5,-,TRBV21-1,TGTGCCAGCAGCAAAGGTGGATCTGGGCAGGGGAATCAGCCCCAGCATTTT,CASSKGGSGQGNQPQHF
-,TRBJ2-1,TRBD2,TRBV7-2,TGTGCCAGCAGCATTTCCGGGACTAGCGGCAATGAGCAGTTCTTC,CASSISGTSGNEQFF
few,TRBJ1-3,TRBD1,TRBV6-6,TGTGCCAGCAGTTACGACAGGGTTTTCAGAAACACCATATATTTT,CASSYDRVFRNTIYF
-,TRBJ1-2,-,TRBV5-1,TGCGCCAGCAGCTTGGACTCCTCTAACTATGGCTACACCTTC,CASSLDSSNYGYTF
-,TRBJ1-2,TRBD1,TRBV7-2,TGTGCCAGCAGTTCCGGGGACAGGGTAGTAGGCTACACCTTC,CASSSGDRVVGYTF
few,TRBJ2-5,TRBD2,TRBV29-1,TGCAGCGTTGTTAGCGGGAGTGAGACCCAGTACTTC,CSVVSGSETQYF
-,TRBJ2-7,-,TRBV12-3/TRBV12-4,TGTGCCAGCAGGGGAGGACCTGTCAAGCAGTACTTC,CASRGGPVKQYF
-,TRBJ1-2,-,TRBV7-9,TGTGCCAGCAGTCTGACAGGAATAAATGGCTACACCTTC,CASSLTGINGYTF
-,TRBJ1-1,-,TRBV30,TGTGCCTGGAGTGGGAGCACTGAAGCTTTCTTT,CAWSGSTEAFF
-,TRBJ1-2,-,TRBV28,TGTGCCAGCAGTTCTCGGGGCGGGGCTAACTATGGCTACACCTTC,CASSSRGGANYGYTF
-,TRBJ2-7,TRBD2,TRBV19,TGTGCCAGTAATCCGACTAGCGGAGCCTACGAGCAGTACTTC,CASNPTSGAYEQYF
-,TRBJ2-3,TRBD1,TRBV5-6,TGTGCCAGCAGCTGGCTGGGACAGAACACAGATACGCAGTATTTT,CASSWLGQNTDTQYF
-,TRBJ2-7,TRBD2,TRBV11-2,TGTGCCAGCAGGGGTGTAGCGGGAGTAACGGAGCTCTACGAGCAGTACTTC,CASRGVAGVTELYEQYF
-,TRBJ2-3,TRBD1,TRBV29-1,TGCAGCGCTCGAAGACAAGGACAGGATAGCACAGATACGCAGTATTTT,CSARRQGQDSTDTQYF
-,TRBJ1-2,-,TRBV5-1,TGCGCCAGCAGCCTAGGCGGGACCAACTATGGCTACACCTTC,CASSLGGTNYGYTF
-,TRBJ2-3,TRBD2,TRBV7-2,TGTGCCAGCAGCTCTCCTACTAGCGGGTCCACAGATACGCAGTATTTT,CASSSPTSGSTDTQYF
-,TRBJ1-1,-,TRBV3-1/TRBV3-2,TGTGCCAGCAGCCACGCAGGATTGAGCACTGAAGCTTTCTTT,CASSHAGLSTEAFF
-,TRBJ2-1,TRBD2,TRBV9,TGTGCCAGCAGCGTAGTAGCGGGAGAAGGTAATGAGCAGTTCTTC,CASSVVAGEGNEQFF
-,TRBJ1-2,-,TRBV18,TGTGCCAGCTCATCCATTCTAGGGGATAGGGATGGCTACACCTTC,CASSSILGDRDGYTF
few,TRBJ2-2,TRBD1,TRBV11-2,TGTGCCAGCAGCAGACAGGGCACCGGGGAGCTGTTTTTT,CASSRQGTGELFF
-,TRBJ2-7,TRBD2,TRBV6-5,TGTGCCAGCAGTCCCGGACTAGCGCTCTACGAGCAGTACTTC,CASSPGLALYEQYF
-,TRBJ1-3,TRBD1,TRBV6-5,TGTGCCAGCAGACGCGGGACAGGGTCTGGAAACACCATATATTTT,CASRRGTGSGNTIYF
-,TRBJ2-7,-,TRBV28,TGTGCCAGCAGTCCAGAGGGAACCTACGAGCAGTACTTC,CASSPEGTYEQYF
-,TRBJ2-7,-,TRBV7-2,TGTGCCAGCAGCCGCAGCTCCTACGAGCAGTACTTC,CASSRSSYEQYF
-,TRBJ2-1,TRBD2,TRBV11-1,TGTGCCAGCAGCAAAACACTAGCGGTAAATGAGCAGTTCTTC,CASSKTLAVNEQFF
-,TRBJ1-5,TRBD1,TRBV25-1,TGTGCCAGCAGTGAATTGGGGACAGGGGGGGATCAGCCCCAGCATTTT,CASSELGTGGDQPQHF
-,TRBJ1-1,-,TRBV28,TGTGCCAGCAGTTTACGACAGGCTCTTGGTGAAGCTTTCTTT,CASSLRQALGEAFF
-,TRBJ1-6,-,TRBV14,TGTGCCAGCAGCCAAGACTCGGGGGGCAATTCACCCCTCCACTTT,CASSQDSGGNSPLHF
-,TRBJ2-2,-,TRBV6-5,TGTGCCAGCAGTTACTACAGGGCGGTTGGGACCGGGGAGCTGTTTTTT,CASSYYRAVGTGELFF
-,TRBJ2-3,-,TRBV11-2,TGTGCCAGCGCAGGACTAGATACGCAGTATTTT,CASAGLDTQYF
-,TRBJ2-2,-,TRBV28,TGTGCCAGCAGGGAAATCAGGGTAACCACCGGGGAGCTGTTTTTT,CASREIRVTTGELFF
few,TRBJ1-4,-,TRBV5-1,TGCGCCAGCAGCTTGGAGGGGCCTCGGGAAAAACTGTTTTTT,CASSLEGPREKLFF
-,TRBJ2-3,TRBD2,TRBV29-1,TGCAGCGTAGCGGGAGTGGGGGATACGCAGTATTTT,CSVAGVGDTQYF
-,TRBJ2-1,-,TRBV4-1,TGCGCCAGCAGCCTCGACCAAACGACAGGCGGTTACAATGAGCAGTTCTTC,CASSLDQTTGGYNEQFF
-,TRBJ2-2,-,TRBV7-2,TGTGCCAGCAGAGTCGTCCTGGAAGTGAGCGGCGGGGAGCTGTTTTTT,CASRVVLEVSGGELFF
-,TRBJ1-2,TRBD1,TRBV5-6,TGTGCCAGCAGCAGGACGACAGGGTTCGGCTACACCTTC,CASSRTTGFGYTF
-,TRBJ1-1,-,TRBV2,TGTGCCAGCAGTGGGAGACAGAACCCTGGTGGTGAAGCTTTCTTT,CASSGRQNPGGEAFF
-,TRBJ2-7,-,TRBV18,TGTGCCAGCTCAGACACAGGGGAGCAGTACTTC,CASSDTGEQYF
-,TRBJ1-5,-,TRBV7-2,TGTGCCAGCAGCTTCCATAATCAGCCCCAGCATTTT,CASSFHNQPQHF
-,TRBJ1-3,-,TRBV6-6,TGTGCCAGCAGTTACTACGGGGGGCCCGGAAACACCATATATTTT,CASSYYGGPGNTIYF
-,TRBJ1-2,-,TRBV5-1,TGCGCCAGCAGCTTTACTCTTGGCGGCGTACGGAGGATCTATGGCTACACCTTC,CASSFTLGGVRRIYGYTF
few,TRBJ1-2,TRBD1,TRBV28,TGTGCCAGCAGTCCCACCCCGGGACAGCCGGTAGAGATCAACTATGGCTACACCTTC,CASSPTPGQPVEINYGYTF
-,TRBJ2-1,TRBD2,TRBV5-1,TGCGCCAGCAGCCCCCGGGGCGGGAGACCTTACAATGAGCAGTTCTTC,CASSPRGGRPYNEQFF
-,TRBJ1-5,-,TRBV5-6,TGTGCCAGCAGCTTTGGATTGACTTCAGAGGAGCCCCAGCATTTT,CASSFGLTSEEPQHF